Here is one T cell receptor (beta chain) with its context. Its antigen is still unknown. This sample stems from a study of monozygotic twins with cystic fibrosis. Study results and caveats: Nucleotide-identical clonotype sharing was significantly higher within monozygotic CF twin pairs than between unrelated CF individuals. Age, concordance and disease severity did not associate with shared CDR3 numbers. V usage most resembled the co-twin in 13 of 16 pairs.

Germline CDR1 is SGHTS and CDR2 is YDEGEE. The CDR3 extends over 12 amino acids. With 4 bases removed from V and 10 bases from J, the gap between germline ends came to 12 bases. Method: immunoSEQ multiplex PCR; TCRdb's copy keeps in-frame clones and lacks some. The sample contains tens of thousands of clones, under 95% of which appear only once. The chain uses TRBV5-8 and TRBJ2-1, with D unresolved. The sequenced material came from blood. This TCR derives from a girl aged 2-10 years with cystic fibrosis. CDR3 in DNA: TGTGCCAGCAGCAATAGGATAGAAGAGCAGTTCTTC. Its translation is CASSNRIEEQFF.